The table lists the clone carrying this T cell receptor beta chain with a few counts. The antigen is unknown. The data originate from a study of cytomegalovirus exposure and HLA in healthy donors. Study-wide background: Samples from HLA-typed donors yielded about 85 million unique TCRs in an early data release. Study findings and constraints: Later genetic work tied a missense DCLRE1C variant to beta-chain V and J trimming. Among TCR beta chains, those listed as cytomegalovirus-associated numbered about 160. Three chains linked to CMV were shown in vitro to be specific for CMV antigens.

It was with 60 Vbeta and 13 Jbeta primers that the PCR ran. Data came from immunoSEQ multiplex PCR; TCRdb stores just in-frame clones and leaves some out. The table lists under 150,000 clones, approximately 78% of them singletons. The V gene lost 1 base and the J gene lost 6 bases, with 9 bases spanning the gap. The CDR3 runs 14 residues. Germline-derived CDR1 and CDR2 are MGHDK and SYGVNS. The clonotype was recovered from a woman in her thirties or forties in good health and CMV-seropositive. The chain is built from TRBV25-1 and TRBJ1-4; possible D gene TRBD1, 6 bases. Sequencing was carried out using PBMCs. As DNA, the CDR3 is TGTGCCAGCAGTGAATGGACAGAAGATGAAAAACTGTTTTTT. Its translation: CASSEWTEDEKLFF.